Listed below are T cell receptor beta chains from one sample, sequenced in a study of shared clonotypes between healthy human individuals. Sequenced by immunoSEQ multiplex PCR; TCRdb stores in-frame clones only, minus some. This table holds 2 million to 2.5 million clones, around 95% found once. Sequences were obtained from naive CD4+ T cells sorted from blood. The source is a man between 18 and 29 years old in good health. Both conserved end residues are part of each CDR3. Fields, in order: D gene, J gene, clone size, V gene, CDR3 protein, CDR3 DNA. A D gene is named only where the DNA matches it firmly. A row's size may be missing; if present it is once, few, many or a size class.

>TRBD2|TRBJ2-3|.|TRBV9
CASSVSSGRTDTQYF
TGTGCCAGCAGCGTGTCTAGCGGGAGGACTGATACGCAGTATTTT
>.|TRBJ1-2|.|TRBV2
CASRQAGALYGYTF
TGTGCCAGCAGGCAGGCAGGGGCCCTCTATGGCTACACCTTC
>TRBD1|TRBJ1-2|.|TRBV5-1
CASSLGPTGVFALADYGYTF
TGCGCCAGCAGCCTAGGACCAACAGGGGTATTCGCCTTGGCTGACTATGGCTACACCTTC
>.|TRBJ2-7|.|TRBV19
CASSSRNSYEQYF
TGTGCCAGTAGTTCCCGAAACAGCTACGAGCAGTACTTC
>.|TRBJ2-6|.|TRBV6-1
CASSEGGSGANVLTF
TGTGCCAGCAGTGAAGGGGGGTCTGGGGCCAACGTCCTGACTTTC
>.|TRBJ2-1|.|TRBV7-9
CASSLGGLGNEQFF
TGTGCCAGCAGCTTAGGGGGGTTGGGCAATGAGCAGTTCTTC
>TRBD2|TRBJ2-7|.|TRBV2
CASSLTSGGIYEQYF
TGTGCCAGCAGCCTTACTAGCGGGGGGATCTACGAGCAGTACTTC
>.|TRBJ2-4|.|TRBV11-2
CASSKGAAKNIQYF
TGTGCCAGCAGCAAAGGGGCAGCCAAAAACATTCAGTACTTC
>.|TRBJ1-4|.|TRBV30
CAWSVGEKLFF
TGTGCCTGGAGTGTAGGAGAAAAACTGTTTTTT
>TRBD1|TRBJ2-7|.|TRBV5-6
CASSSGQVIQGEQYF
TGTGCCAGCAGCTCAGGACAGGTCATCCAGGGAGAGCAGTACTTC
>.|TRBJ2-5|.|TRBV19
CASSTQGWETQYF
TGTGCCAGTAGTACACAGGGTTGGGAGACCCAGTACTTC
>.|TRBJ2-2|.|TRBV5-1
CASSWVDTGELFF
TGCGCCAGCAGCTGGGTTGACACCGGGGAGCTGTTTTTT
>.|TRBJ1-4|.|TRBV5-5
CASSFRGPNEKLFF
TGTGCCAGCAGCTTCCGGGGTCCTAATGAAAAACTGTTTTTT
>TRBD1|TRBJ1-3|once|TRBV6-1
CASSRDRAGNTIYF
TGTGCCAGCTCACGGGACAGGGCCGGAAACACCATATATTTT
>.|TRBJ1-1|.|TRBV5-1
CASSLAWGMNTEAFF
TGCGCCAGCAGCTTGGCGTGGGGGATGAACACTGAAGCTTTCTTT
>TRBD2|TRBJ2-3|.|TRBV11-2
CASSQQGLAGADTQYF
TGTGCCAGCAGCCAACAAGGACTAGCGGGAGCAGATACGCAGTATTTT
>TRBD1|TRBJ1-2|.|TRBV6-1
CASSAGQGYYGYTF
TGTGCCAGCAGTGCCGGACAGGGCTACTATGGCTACACCTTC
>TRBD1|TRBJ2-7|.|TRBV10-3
CAITLGQGQAYEQYF
TGTGCCATCACCTTGGGACAGGGGCAGGCTTACGAGCAGTACTTC
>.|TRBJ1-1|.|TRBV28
CASTQGGNTEAFF
TGTGCCAGCACCCAGGGAGGCAACACTGAAGCTTTCTTT
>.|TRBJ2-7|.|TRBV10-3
CATQGGDKKTGTEQYF
TGTGCCACCCAGGGGGGAGACAAAAAGACAGGTACCGAGCAGTACTTC
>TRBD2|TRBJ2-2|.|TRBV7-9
CASSASGRGNTGELFF
TGTGCCAGCAGCGCAAGCGGGAGGGGGAACACCGGGGAGCTGTTTTTT
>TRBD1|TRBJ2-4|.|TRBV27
CASSSLPRDRGNIQYF
TGTGCCAGCAGTTCCCTGCCCCGGGACAGGGGAAACATTCAGTACTTC
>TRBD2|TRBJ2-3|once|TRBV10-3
CAIKRLAGLTQYF
TGTGCCATCAAGCGGCTAGCGGGCCTTACGCAGTATTTT
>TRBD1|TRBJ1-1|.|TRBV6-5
CASRNTGGTEAFF
TGTGCCAGCAGAAACACAGGGGGTACTGAAGCTTTCTTT
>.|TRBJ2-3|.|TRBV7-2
CASSLYPGTTDTQYF
TGTGCCAGCAGCTTATATCCCGGGACCACAGATACGCAGTATTTT
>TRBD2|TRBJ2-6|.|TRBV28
CASSSSGEGKTGANVLTF
TGTGCCAGCAGCTCCTCGGGGGAGGGGAAGACTGGGGCCAACGTCCTGACTTTC
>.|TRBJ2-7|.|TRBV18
CASSPPLDGPYEQYF
TGTGCCAGCTCACCACCTCTTGACGGCCCCTACGAGCAGTACTTC
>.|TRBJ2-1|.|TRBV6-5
CASSRGAGNEQFF
TGTGCCAGCAGTCGAGGGGCCGGCAATGAGCAGTTCTTC
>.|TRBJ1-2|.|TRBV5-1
CASSLDQNGYTF
TGCGCCAGCAGCTTGGACCAAAATGGCTACACCTTC
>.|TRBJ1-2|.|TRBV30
CAWSARDLYGYTF
TGTGCCTGGAGTGCCCGTGACCTGTATGGCTACACCTTC
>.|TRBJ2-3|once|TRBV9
CASSVLSTDTQYF
TGTGCCAGCAGCGTGCTTAGCACAGATACGCAGTATTTT
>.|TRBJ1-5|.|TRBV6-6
CASSSGTHQPQHF
TGTGCCAGCAGTTCCGGGACACATCAGCCCCAGCATTTT